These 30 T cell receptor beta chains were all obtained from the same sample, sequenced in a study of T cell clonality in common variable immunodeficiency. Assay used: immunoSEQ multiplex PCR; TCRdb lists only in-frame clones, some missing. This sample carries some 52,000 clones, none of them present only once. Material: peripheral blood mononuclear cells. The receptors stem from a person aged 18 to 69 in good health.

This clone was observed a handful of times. CDR3: CASSLDLDEQYF. The part of the CDR3 DNA that was read is TGTGCCAGCAGCTTAGATCTCGACGAG. This chain uses TRBV7-2 with TRBJ2-7; D remains ambiguous. The CDR3 extends 3 residues past the end of the read, so its final part is completed from the germline J gene. V was cut by 1 base and J by 5 bases, with 6 bases left in between. Germline V gene data show CDR1 as SGHTA and CDR2 as FQGNSA. This CDR3 is built from 12 residues.

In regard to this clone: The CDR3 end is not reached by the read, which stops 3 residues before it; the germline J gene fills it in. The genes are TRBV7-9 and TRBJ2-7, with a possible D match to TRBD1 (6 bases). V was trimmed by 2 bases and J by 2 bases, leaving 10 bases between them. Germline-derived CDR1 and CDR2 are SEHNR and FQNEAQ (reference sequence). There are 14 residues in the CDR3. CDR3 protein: CASSLRQDTYEQYF. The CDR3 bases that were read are TGTGCCAGCAGCTTAAGACAGGATACCTACGAG.

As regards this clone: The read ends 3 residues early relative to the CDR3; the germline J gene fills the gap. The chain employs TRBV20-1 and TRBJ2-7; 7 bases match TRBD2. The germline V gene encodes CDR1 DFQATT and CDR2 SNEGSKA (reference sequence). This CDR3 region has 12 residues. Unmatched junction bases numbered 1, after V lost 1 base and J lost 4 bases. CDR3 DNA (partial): TGCAGTGCTAGAGGGACTAGTTACGAG. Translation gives CSARGTSYE. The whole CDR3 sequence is CSARGTSYEQYF.

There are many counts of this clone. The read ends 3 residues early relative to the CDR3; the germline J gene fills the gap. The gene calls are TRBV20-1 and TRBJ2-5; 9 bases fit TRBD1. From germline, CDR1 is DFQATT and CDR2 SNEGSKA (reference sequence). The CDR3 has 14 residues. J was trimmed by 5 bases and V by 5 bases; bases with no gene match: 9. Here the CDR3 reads CSAPGTGIWETQYF. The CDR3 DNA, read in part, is TGCAGTGCTCCCGGGACAGGGATCTGGGAGACC.

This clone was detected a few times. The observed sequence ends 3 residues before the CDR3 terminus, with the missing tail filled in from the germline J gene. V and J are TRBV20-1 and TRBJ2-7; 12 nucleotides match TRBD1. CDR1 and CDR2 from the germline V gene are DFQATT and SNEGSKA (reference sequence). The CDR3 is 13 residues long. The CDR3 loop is CSIPGQGAYEQYF. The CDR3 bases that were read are TGCAGCATCCCGGGACAGGGGGCATACGAG.

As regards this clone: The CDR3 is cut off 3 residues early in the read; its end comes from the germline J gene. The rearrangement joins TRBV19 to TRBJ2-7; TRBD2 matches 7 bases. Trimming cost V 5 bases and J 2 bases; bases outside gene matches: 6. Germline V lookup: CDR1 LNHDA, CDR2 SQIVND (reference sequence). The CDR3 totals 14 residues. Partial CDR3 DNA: TGTGCCAGTAGTTCCCCTAGCGGCGCCTACGAG. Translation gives CASSSPSGAYE. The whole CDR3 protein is CASSSPSGAYEQYF. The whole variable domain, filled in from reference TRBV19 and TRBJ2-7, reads DGGITQSPKYLFRKEGQNVTLSCEQNLNHDAMYWYRQDPGQGLRLIYYSQIVNDFQKGDIAEGYSVSREKKESFPLTVTSAQKNPTAFYLCASSSPSGAYEQYFGPGTRLTVT.

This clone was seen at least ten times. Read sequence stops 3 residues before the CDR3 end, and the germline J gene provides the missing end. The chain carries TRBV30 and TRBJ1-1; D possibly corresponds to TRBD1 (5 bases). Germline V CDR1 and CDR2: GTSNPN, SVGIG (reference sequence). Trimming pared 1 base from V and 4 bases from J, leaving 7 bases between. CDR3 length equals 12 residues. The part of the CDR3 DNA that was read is TGTGCCTGGAGTGGAGGGGTCACTGAA. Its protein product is CAWSGGVTE. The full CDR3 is CAWSGGVTEAFF.

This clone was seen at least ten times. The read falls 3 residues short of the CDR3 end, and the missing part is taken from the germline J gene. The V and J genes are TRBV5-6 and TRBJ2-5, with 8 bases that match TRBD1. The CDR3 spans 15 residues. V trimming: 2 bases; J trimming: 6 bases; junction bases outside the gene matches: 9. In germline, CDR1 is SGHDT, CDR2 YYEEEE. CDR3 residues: CASSLNRGYFQTQYF. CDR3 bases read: TGTGCCAGCAGCTTAAACAGGGGGTATTTCCAGACC.

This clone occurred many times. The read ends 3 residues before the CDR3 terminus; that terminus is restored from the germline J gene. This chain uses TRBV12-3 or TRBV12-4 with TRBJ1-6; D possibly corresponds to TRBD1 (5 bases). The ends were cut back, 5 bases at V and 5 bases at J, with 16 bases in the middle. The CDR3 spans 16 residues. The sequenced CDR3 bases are TGTGCCAGCAGTCTCAAAGGGGATGCGGATAATTCACCC. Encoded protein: CASSLKGDADNSP. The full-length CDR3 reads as CASSLKGDADNSPLHF.

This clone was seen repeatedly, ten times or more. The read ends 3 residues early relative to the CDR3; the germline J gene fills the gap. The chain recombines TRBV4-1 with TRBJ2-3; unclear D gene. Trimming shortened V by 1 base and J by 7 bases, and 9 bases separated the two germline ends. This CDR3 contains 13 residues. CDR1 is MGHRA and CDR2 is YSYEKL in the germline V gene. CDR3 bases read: TGCGCCAGCAGCCAAGTACCACTCTATACG. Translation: CASSQVPLYT. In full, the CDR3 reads CASSQVPLYTQYF.

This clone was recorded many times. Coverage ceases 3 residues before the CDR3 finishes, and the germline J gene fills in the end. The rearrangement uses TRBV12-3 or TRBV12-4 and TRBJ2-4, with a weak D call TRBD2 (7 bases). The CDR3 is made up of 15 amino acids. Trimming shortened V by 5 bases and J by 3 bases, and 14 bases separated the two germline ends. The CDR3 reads CASSPRGGGKNIQYF. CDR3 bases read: TGTGCCAGCAGTCCTAGGGGGGGTGGCAAAAACATT.

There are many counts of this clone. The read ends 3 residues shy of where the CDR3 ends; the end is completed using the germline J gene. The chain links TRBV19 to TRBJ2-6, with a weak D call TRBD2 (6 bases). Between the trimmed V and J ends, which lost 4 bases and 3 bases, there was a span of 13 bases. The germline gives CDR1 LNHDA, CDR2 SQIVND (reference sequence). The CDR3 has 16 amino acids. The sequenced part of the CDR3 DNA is TGTGCCAGTAGTAGCCAGCGGGTGGGTGGGGCCAACGTC. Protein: CASSSQRVGGANV. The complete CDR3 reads CASSSQRVGGANVLTF.

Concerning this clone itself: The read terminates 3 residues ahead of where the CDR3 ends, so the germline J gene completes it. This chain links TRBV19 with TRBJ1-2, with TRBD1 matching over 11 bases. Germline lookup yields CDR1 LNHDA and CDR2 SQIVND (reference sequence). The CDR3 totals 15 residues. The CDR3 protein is CASSIVGTGGRGYTF. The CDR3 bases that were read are TGTGCCAGTAGTATAGTGGGGACAGGGGGAAGAGGC.

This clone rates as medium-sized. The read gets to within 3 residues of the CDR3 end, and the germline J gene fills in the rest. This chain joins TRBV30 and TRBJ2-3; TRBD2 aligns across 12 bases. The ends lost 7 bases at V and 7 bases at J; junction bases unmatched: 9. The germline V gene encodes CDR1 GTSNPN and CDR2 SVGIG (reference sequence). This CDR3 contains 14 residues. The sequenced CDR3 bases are TGTGCCTCGCGGACTAGCGGGGATTCAAATACG. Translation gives CASRTSGDSNT. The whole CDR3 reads CASRTSGDSNTQYF.

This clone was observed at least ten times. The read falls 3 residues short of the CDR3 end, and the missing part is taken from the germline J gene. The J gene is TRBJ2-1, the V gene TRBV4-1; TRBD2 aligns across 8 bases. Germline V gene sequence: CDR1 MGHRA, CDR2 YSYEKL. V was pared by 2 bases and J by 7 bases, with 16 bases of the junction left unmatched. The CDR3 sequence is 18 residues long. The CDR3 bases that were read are TGCGCCAGCAGCCAATTAGACCTACTAGCGGACCCAAGGAATGAG. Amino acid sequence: CASSQLDLLADPRNE. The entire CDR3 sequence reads CASSQLDLLADPRNEQFF.

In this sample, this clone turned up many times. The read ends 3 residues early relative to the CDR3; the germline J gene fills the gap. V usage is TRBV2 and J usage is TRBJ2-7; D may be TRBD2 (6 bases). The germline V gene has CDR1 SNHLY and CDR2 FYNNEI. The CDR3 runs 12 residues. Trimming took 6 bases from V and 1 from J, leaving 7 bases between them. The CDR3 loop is CASSRGSYEQYF. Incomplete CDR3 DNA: TGTGCCAGCAGCCGGGGGTCCTACGAG.

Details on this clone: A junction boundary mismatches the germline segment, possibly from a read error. The CDR3 sequence: CVSRLRDREQETQYF. Partial CDR3 DNA: TGTGTCAGTCGTCTTCGGGACAGGGAGCAAGAGACC. The chain recombines TRBV19 with TRBJ2-5, with 9 bases matching TRBD1. The read stops 3 residues short of the end of the CDR3; the missing end is completed from the germline J gene. CDR3 length: 15 amino acids. Germline lookup yields CDR1 LNHDA and CDR2 SQIVND (reference sequence).

The sequenced CDR3 bases are TGTGCCAGCAGCTTCGGGGGAGGGACCTACGAG. It is translated as CASSFGGGTYE. The entire CDR3 protein reads CASSFGGGTYEQYF. The chain employs TRBV11-2 and TRBJ2-7; 7 nucleotides match TRBD2. The missing CDR3 end, 3 residues past where the read stops, is filled in from the germline J gene. CDR3 length: 14 amino acids. CDR1 is SGHAT and CDR2 is FQNNGV in the germline V gene. Trimming at V came to 3 bases and at J to 2 bases, leaving 4 bases not matched to a gene.

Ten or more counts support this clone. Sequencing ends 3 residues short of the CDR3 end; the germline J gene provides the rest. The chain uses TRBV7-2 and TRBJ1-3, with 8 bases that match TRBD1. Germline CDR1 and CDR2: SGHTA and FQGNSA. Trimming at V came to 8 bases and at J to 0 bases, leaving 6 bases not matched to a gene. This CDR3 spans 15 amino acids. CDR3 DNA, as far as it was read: TGTGCCAGCGGAGGGACAGGCAGCTCTGGAAACACC. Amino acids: CASGGTGSSGNT. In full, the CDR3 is CASGGTGSSGNTIYF. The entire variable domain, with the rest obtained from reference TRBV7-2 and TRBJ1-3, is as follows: GAGVSQSPSNKVTEKGKDVELRCDPISGHTALYWYRQSLGQGLEFLIYFQGNSAPDKSGLPSDRFSAERTGGSVSTLTIQRTQQEDSAVYLCASGGTGSSGNTIYFGEGSWLTVV.

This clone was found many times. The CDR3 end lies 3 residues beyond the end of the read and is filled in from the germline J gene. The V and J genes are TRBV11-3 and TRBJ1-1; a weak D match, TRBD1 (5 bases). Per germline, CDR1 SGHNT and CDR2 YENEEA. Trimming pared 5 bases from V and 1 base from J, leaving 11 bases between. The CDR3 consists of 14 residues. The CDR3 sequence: CASSRIGQNTEAFF. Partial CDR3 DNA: TGTGCCAGCAGCCGTATTGGACAGAACACTGAA.

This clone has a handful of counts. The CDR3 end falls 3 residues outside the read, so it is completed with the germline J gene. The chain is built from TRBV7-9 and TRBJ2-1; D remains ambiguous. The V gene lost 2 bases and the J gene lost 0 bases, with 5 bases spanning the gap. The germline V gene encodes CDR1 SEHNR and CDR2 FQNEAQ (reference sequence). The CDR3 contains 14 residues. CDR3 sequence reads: CASSLSSSYNEQFF. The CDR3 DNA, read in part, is TGTGCCAGCAGCTTATCTAGCTCCTACAATGAG.

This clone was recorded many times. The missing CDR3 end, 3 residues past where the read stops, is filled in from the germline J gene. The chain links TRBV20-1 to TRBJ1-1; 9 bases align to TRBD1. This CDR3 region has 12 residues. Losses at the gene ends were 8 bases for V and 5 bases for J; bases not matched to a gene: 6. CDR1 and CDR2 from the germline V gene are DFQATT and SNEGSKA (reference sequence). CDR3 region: CSRGTGRTEAFF. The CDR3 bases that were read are TGCAGTAGAGGGACAGGGAGGACTGAA.

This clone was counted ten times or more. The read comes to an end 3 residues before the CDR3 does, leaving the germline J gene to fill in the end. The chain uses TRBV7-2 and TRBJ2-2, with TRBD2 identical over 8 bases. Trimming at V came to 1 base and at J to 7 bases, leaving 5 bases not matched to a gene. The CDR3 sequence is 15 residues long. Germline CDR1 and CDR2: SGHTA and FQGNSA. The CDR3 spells CASSLVTGGVGELFF. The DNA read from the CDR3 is TGTGCCAGCAGCTTAGTTACGGGAGGGGTCGGGGAG.

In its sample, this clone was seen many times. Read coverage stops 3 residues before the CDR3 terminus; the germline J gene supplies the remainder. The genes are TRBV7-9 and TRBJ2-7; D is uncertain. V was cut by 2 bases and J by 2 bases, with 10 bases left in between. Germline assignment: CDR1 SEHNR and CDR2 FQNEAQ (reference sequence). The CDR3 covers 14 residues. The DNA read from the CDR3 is TGTGCCAGCAGCTTAATAAGCGTTGCCTACGAG. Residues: CASSLISVAYE. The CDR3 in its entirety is CASSLISVAYEQYF.

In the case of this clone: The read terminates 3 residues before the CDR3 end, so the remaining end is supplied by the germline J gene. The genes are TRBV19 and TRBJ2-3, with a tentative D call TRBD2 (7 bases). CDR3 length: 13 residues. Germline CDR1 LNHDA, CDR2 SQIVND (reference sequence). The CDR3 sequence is CASSETRGLAQYF. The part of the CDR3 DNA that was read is TGTGCCAGTAGTGAGACGCGGGGGCTAGCG.

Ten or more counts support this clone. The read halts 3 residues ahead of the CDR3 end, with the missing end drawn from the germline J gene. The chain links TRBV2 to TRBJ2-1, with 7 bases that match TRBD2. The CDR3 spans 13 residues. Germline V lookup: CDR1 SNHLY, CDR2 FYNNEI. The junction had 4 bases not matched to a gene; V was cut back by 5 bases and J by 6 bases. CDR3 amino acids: CASSPAGSNEQFF. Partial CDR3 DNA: TGTGCCAGCAGTCCAGCGGGAAGCAATGAG.

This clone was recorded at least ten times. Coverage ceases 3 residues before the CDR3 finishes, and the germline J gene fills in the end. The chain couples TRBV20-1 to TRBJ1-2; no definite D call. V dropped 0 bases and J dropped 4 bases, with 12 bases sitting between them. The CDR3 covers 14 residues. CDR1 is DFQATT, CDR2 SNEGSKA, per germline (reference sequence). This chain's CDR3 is CSARETEASYGYTF. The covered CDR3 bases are TGCAGTGCTAGAGAGACGGAAGCTAGCTATGGC.

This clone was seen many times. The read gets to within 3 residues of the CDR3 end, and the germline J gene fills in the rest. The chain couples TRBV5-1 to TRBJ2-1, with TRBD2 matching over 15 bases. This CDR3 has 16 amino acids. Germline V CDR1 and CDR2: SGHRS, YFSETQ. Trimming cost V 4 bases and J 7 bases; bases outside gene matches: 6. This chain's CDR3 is CASSPGLAGGRNEQFF. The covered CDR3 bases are TGCGCCAGCAGCCCGGGACTAGCGGGAGGTAGGAATGAG.

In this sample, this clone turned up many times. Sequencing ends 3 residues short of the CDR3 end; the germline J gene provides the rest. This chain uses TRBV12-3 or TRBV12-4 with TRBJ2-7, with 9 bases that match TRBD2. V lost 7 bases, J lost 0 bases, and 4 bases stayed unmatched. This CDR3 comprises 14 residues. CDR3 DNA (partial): TGTGCCAGCACCCAAGCGGGAGGCTCCTACGAG. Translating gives CASTQAGGSYE. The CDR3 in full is CASTQAGGSYEQYF.

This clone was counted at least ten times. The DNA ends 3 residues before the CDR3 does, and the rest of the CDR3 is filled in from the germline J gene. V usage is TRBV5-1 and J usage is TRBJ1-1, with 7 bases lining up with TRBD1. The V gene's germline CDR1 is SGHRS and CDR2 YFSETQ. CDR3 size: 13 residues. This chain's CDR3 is CASSPSDNRGAFF. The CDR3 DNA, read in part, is TGCGCCAGCAGCCCCTCGGACAACAGGGGA.